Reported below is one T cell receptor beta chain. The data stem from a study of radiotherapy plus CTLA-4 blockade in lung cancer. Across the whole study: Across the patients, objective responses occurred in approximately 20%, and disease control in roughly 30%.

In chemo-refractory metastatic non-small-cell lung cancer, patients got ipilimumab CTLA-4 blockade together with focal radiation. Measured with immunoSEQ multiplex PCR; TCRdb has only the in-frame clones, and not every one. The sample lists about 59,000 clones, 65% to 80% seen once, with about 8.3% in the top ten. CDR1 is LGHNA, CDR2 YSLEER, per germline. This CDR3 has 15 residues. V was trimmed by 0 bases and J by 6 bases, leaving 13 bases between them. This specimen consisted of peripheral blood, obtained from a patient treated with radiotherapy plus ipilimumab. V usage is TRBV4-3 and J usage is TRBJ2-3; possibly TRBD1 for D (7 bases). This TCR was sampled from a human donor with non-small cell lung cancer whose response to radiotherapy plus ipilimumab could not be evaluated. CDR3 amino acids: CASSQDGRGADTQYF. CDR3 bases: TGCGCCAGCAGCCAAGATGGCAGGGGGGCGGATACGCAGTATTTT.